Listed below are T cell receptor beta chains from one sample, sequenced in a study of T-cell reconstitution after alpha-beta-depleted transplantation in children. TCRdb fed the PCR reads into MiXCR, producing one record per CDR3 protein. The top ten clones hold around 30% of a sample with hundreds of thousands of distinct CDR3 sequences, around 15% of them seen once. The sequenced sample was PBMCs, mostly from graft donor cells, obtained 360 days after TCRalphabeta/CD19-depleted stem cell transplant. The receptors derive from a boy younger than two who had a stem cell transplant for Wiskott-Aldrich syndrome, so the T cells may come from the graft donor. The CDR3 runs from the conserved cysteine through the conserved F or W. D genes are given only for firm matches. The listing skips clone size in some rows; elsewhere it reads once, few, many or a size class.

few	TRBV10-3	TRBJ2-1	TRBD2	CAISELTSGFINEQFF	TGTGCCATCAGTGAGCTGACTAGCGGGTTTATAAATGAGCAGTTCTTC
few	TRBV7-2	TRBJ2-3	-	CASSLGLGTQYF	TGTGCCAGCAGCTTAGGGTTGGGTACGCAGTATTTT
-	TRBV6-2/TRBV6-3	TRBJ1-1	TRBD1	CAALDRAEAFF	TGTGCCGCCCTGGACAGGGCTGAAGCTTTCTTT
-	TRBV9	TRBJ2-7	-	CASSVRGGYEQYF	TGTGCCAGCAGCGTAAGAGGGGGCTACGAGCAGTACTTC
few	TRBV12-3/TRBV12-4	TRBJ2-7	-	CASSPDRIRARQYF	TGTGCCAGCAGTCCCGACAGGATCAGAGCGAGGCAGTACTTC
-	TRBV12-3/TRBV12-4	TRBJ2-5	TRBD2	CASREGLAGWHQETQYF	TGTGCCAGCAGGGAGGGACTAGCGGGGTGGCACCAAGAGACCCAGTACTTC
once	TRBV7-9	TRBJ2-3	TRBD1	CASSWGTAPGTADTQYF	TGTGCCAGCAGCTGGGGGACAGCCCCAGGGACGGCAGATACGCAGTATTTT
-	TRBV5-6	TRBJ1-5	-	CASSSGPICQPQHF	TGTGCCAGCAGCTCCGGACCGATTTGTCAGCCCCAGCATTTT
few	TRBV24-1	TRBJ2-1	-	CATSDSGTVSYNEQFF	TGTGCCACCAGTGACTCCGGGACGGTGTCCTACAATGAGCAGTTCTTC
-	TRBV12-5	TRBJ2-7	TRBD2	CASGYPGTSDDYEQYF	TGTGCTAGTGGCTATCCCGGGACTAGTGACGACTACGAGCAGTACTTC
-	TRBV10-3	TRBJ2-7	-	CAITPERSSYEQYF	TGTGCCATCACCCCGGAACGCAGCTCCTACGAGCAGTACTTC
few	TRBV29-1	TRBJ1-2	-	CSVGGGGRLYGYTF	TGCAGCGTTGGGGGGGGAGGAAGACTCTATGGCTACACCTTC
few	TRBV11-1	TRBJ2-5	TRBD2	CASSFQRGTSGRVIRGETQYF	TGTGCCAGCAGCTTCCAGCGTGGGACTAGCGGGAGGGTCATAAGGGGAGAGACCCAGTACTTC
few	TRBV20-1	TRBJ2-1	-	CSYLETGVYNEQFF	TGCAGCTATCTTGAGACAGGAGTCTACAATGAGCAGTTCTTC
many	TRBV24-1	TRBJ1-4	-	CATSDLGDEAEKLFF	TGTGCCACCAGTGATTTGGGGGACGAAGCTGAAAAACTGTTTTTT
-	TRBV7-2	TRBJ2-3	-	CASSSSGVGTDTQYF	TGTGCCAGCAGCTCCTCGGGTGTTGGCACAGATACGCAGTATTTT